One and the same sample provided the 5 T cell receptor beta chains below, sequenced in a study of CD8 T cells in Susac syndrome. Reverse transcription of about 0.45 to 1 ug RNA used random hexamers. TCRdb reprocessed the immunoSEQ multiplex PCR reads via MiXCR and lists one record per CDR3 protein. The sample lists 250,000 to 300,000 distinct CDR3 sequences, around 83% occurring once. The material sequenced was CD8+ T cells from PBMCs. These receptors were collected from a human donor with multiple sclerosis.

The CDR3 nucleotides are TGCAGTGCTAGAGATGAGCACCCCGGGGAGACCCAGTACTTC. This encodes CSARDEHPGETQYF. V gene TRBV20-1 combines with J gene TRBJ2-5; no clear D. This CDR3 has 14 residues. The germline V gene encodes CDR1 DFQATT and CDR2 SNEGSKA (reference sequence). Trimming removed 0 bases at V and 5 bases at J, with 13 bases between.

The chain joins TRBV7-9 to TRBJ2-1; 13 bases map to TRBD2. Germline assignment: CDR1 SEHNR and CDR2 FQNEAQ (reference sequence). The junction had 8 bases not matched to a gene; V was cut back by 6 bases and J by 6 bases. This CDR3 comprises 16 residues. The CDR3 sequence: CASSSTGTSGINEQFF. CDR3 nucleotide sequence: TGTGCCAGCAGTTCGACCGGGACTAGCGGGATCAATGAGCAGTTCTTC.

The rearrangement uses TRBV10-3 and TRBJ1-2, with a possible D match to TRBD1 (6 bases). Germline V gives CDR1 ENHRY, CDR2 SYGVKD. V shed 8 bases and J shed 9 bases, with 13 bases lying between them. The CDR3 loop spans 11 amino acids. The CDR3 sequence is CAIFTGLSYTF. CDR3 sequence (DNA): TGTGCCATCTTCACAGGGCTGAGCTACACCTTC.

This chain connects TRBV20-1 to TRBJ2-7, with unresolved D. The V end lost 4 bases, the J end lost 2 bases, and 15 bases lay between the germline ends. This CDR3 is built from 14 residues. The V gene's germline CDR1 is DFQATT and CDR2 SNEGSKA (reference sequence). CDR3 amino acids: CSATSRLWAYEQYF. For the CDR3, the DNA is TGCAGTGCTACATCGAGGCTTTGGGCCTACGAGCAGTACTTC.

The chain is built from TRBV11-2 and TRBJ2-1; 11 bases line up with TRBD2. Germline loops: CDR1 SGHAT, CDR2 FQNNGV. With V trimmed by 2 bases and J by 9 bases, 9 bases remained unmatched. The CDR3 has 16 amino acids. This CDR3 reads CASSLRILAGVGEQFF. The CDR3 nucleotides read TGTGCCAGCAGCTTACGAATACTAGCGGGAGTGGGTGAGCAGTTCTTC.